This T cell receptor (beta chain) was recovered during a study of CD8 T cells in Susac syndrome. Study results and caveats: The study recognized that its TCR sequencing and HLA analysis covered a relatively small number of individuals.

Reverse transcription used roughly 0.45 to 1 ug RNA and random hexamers. immunoSEQ multiplex PCR amplified TCR beta CDR3 across 54 Vbeta, 13 Jbeta. TCRdb reanalysed the immunoSEQ multiplex PCR reads using MiXCR and keeps one entry per CDR3 protein. The table has around 120,000 distinct CDR3 sequences, roughly 94% seen once. The CDR3 has 14 amino acids. V lost 6 bases and J lost 4, with 12 bases in between. CDR1 is MNHNS and CDR2 is SASEGT in the germline V gene. Sequencing of TCR beta was carried out in blood CD8+ and CD4+ T cells. On this clonotype: Its target is unknown.

The genes are TRBV6-1 and TRBJ1-4; possible D gene TRBD1, 5 bases. The sequence was obtained from a human donor with multiple sclerosis. Sequencing input: CD4+ T cells from PBMCs. The CDR3 DNA reads TGTGCCAGCAGGGCCGGGACCAATAATGAAAAACTGTTTTTT. Protein: CASRAGTNNEKLFF.